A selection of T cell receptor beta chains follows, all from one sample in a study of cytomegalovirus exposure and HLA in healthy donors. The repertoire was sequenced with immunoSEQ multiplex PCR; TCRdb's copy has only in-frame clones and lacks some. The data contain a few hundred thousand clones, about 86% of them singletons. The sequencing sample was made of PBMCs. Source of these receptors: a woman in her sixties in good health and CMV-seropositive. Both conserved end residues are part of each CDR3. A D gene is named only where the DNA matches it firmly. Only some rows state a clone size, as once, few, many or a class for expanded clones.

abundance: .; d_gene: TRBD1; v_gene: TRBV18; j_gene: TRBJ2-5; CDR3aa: CASSPRDRGRETQYF; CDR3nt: TGTGCCAGCTCACCCCGGGACAGGGGAAGGGAGACCCAGTACTTC
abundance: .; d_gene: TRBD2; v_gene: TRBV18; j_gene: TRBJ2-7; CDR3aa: CASSPVHAGLEMF; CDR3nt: TGTGCCAGCTCCCCAGTACATGCGGGACTAGAGATGTTC
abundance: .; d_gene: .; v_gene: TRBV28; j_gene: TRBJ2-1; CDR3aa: CASRQISRDEQFF; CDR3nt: TGTGCCAGCAGACAAATTAGCCGGGATGAGCAGTTCTTC
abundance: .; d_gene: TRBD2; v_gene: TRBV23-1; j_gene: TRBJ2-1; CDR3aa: CASSQPTSGPSYNEQFF; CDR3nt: TGCGCCAGCAGTCAGCCGACTAGCGGCCCCTCCTACAATGAGCAGTTCTTC
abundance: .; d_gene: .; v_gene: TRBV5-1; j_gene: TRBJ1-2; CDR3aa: CASSSSGVRDYGYTF; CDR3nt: TGCGCCAGCAGCTCATCAGGGGTTCGGGACTATGGCTACACCTTC
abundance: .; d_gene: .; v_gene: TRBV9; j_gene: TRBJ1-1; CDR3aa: CASSAAGGGTEAFF; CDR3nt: TGTGCCAGCAGCGCGGCCGGGGGGGGCACTGAAGCTTTCTTT
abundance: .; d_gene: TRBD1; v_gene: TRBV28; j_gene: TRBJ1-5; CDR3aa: CASSSGQGGNQPQHF; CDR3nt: TGTGCCAGCAGTTCCGGACAGGGAGGAAATCAGCCCCAGCATTTT
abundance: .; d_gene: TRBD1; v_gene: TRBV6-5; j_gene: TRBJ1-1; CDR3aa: CASSPGQGANTEAFF; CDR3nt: TGTGCCAGCAGTCCTGGACAGGGGGCGAACACTGAAGCTTTCTTT
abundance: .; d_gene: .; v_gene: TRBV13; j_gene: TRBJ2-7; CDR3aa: CASSAYSGGEQYF; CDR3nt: TGTGCCAGCAGCGCCTATAGCGGTGGCGAGCAGTACTTC
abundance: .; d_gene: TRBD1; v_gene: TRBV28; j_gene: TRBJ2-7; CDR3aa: CASSEPGTGGYEQYF; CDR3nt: TGTGCCAGCTCTGAGCCCGGGACAGGGGGCTACGAGCAGTACTTC
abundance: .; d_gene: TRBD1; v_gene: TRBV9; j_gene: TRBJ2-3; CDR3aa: CASSEQGEHDTQYF; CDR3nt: TGTGCCAGCAGTGAACAGGGGGAGCACGATACGCAGTATTTT
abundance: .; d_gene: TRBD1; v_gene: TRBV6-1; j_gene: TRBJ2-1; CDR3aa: CASSEATGGFNEQFF; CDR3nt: TGTGCCAGCAGTGAAGCTACAGGGGGTTTTAACGAGCAGTTCTTC
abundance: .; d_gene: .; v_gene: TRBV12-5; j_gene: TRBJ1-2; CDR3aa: CASGLERGLPNYGYTF; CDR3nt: TGTGCTAGTGGTTTGGAGAGAGGACTGCCTAACTATGGCTACACCTTC
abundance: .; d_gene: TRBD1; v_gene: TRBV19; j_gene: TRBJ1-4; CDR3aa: CASSIPTGRKLFF; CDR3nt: TGTGCCAGTAGTATACCGACAGGGAGAAAACTGTTTTTT
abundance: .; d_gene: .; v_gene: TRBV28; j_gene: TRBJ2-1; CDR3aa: CASTPDTSYNEQFF; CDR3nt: TGTGCCAGCACCCCGGACACCTCCTACAATGAGCAGTTCTTC
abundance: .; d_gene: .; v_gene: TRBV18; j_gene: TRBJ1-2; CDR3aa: CASSPGVANYGYTF; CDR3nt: TGTGCCAGCTCACCGGGAGTTGCTAACTATGGCTACACCTTC
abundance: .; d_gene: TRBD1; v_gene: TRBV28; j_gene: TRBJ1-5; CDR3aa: CASRGTGDQPQHF; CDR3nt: TGTGCCAGCAGAGGGACAGGCGATCAGCCCCAGCATTTT
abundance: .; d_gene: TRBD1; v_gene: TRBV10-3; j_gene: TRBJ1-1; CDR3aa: CAIRTTGETEAFF; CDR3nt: TGTGCCATCAGAACGACAGGGGAAACTGAAGCTTTCTTT
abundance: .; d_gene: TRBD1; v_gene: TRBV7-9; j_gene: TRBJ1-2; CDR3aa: CASSSWDRDYGYTF; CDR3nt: TGTGCCAGCAGCTCCTGGGACAGAGACTATGGCTACACCTTC
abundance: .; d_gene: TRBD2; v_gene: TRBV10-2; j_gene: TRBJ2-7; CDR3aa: CASTSSLGLAGDGEQYF; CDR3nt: TGCGCCAGCACTTCCTCGCTGGGACTAGCGGGAGACGGCGAGCAGTACTTC
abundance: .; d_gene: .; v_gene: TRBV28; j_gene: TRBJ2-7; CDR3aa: CASSLWGQSSYEQYF; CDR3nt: TGTGCCAGCAGTTTGTGGGGACAAAGCTCCTACGAGCAGTACTTC
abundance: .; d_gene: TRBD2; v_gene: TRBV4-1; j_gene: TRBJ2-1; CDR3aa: CASSQSPWRESSSYNEQFF; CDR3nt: TGCGCCAGCAGCCAATCCCCCTGGCGGGAGTCGAGCTCCTACAATGAGCAGTTCTTC
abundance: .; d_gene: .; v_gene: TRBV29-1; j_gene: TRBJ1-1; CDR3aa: CSVDGVTAEAFF; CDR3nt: TGCAGCGTTGATGGAGTGACCGCTGAAGCTTTCTTT
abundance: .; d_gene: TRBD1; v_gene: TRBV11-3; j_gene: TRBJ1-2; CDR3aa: CASSLDLGQGSGGYTF; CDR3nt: TGTGCCAGCAGCTTAGATTTGGGACAGGGCTCCGGAGGCTACACCTTC
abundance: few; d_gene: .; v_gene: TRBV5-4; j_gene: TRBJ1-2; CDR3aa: CASSLGQGGDYGYTF; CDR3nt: TGTGCCAGCAGCTTGGGGCAGGGTGGGGACTATGGCTACACCTTC
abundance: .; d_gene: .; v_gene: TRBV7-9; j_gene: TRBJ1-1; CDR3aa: CASRVTGQNTEAFF; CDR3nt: TGTGCCAGCAGGGTGACAGGCCAGAACACTGAAGCTTTCTTT
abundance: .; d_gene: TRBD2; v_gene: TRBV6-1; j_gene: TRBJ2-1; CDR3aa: CASSVEGGPSNEQFF; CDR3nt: TGTGCCAGCAGTGTCGAGGGAGGGCCAAGCAATGAGCAGTTCTTC
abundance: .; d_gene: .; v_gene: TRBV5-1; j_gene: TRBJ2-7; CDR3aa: CASSLEGDEQYF; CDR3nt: TGCGCCAGCAGCTTGGAGGGGGACGAGCAGTACTTC
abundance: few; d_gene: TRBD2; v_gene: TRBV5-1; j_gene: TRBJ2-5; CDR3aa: CASSLGGAGVETQYF; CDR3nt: TGCGCCAGCAGCTTGGGAGGAGCGGGAGTTGAGACCCAGTACTTC
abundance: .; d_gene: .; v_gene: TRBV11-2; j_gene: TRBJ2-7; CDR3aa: CASSSRDTGLVGGYEQYF; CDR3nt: TGTGCCAGCAGCTCTCGGGACACGGGCCTTGTAGGGGGCTACGAGCAGTACTTC
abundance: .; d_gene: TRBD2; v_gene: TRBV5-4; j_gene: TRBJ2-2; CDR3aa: CASSPRGGRAVGELFF; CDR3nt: TGTGCCAGCAGCCCGCGGGGCGGGAGGGCCGTCGGGGAGCTGTTTTTT
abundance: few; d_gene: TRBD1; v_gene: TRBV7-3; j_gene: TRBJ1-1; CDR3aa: CASSQGGNTEAFF; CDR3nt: TGTGCCAGCAGCCAGGGGGGGAACACTGAAGCTTTCTTT
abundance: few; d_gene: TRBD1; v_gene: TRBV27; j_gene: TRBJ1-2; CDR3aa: CASSPRTGGLYTF; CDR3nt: TGTGCCAGCAGCCCCCGGACAGGGGGATTATACACCTTC